The sequence of this TCR beta chain was determined in a study of T-cell reconstitution after alpha-beta-depleted transplantation in children. Germline V lookup: CDR1 SGDLS, CDR2 YYNGEE. Trimming removed 7 bases at V and 0 bases at J, with 14 bases between. The CDR3 spans 15 residues. The study, taken as a whole, reports: Where alpha-beta T cells came from about two months after transplant was reportedly several hundred expanded graft clones. The main origin of T-cell counts and diversity one year after transplant was newly produced T cells.

Unique molecular identifiers were incorporated when the TCRbeta library was constructed. Each CDR3 protein gets one entry after TCRdb re-called the PCR reads with MiXCR. The top ten hold about 2.2% of the sample, which has about 590,000 distinct CDR3 sequences, roughly 13% seen once. Comments on this clonotype: Antigen: not known.

This sequence was found in a male patient younger than 18 who had a stem cell transplant for acute myeloid leukemia, so the T cells may come from the graft donor. The sample here was PBMCs, mostly from graft donor cells, taken 360 days after TCRalphabeta/CD19-depleted stem cell transplant. This rearrangement joins TRBV9 to TRBJ2-1; maybe TRBD1 (6 bases). CDR3 DNA sequence: TGTGCCAGCGACGCCAGGGGCAGCTCCTACAATGAGCAGTTCTTC. As protein: CASDARGSSYNEQFF.